This record concerns one T cell receptor (beta chain) sequence. It lacks a known antigen. No quality values exist for individual bases; no much larger clone is one base distant. Donors were 35 to 40 systemically healthy Caucasian individuals from Russia aged roughly 6 to 95 years. Ten milliliters of peripheral blood were drawn from each donor into EDTA-treated Vacutainer tubes. PBMCs were isolated by Ficoll-Paque density-gradient centrifugation, with at least 6.5 million obtained per sample. Trizol reagent was used to extract total RNA from the PBMCs, yielding at least 6 micrograms per sample. For every donor, an aliquot of PBMCs went through flow cytometry to measure the percentages of naive CD45RAhigh/CD27high T cells. This record belongs to a study of blood T cells in healthy people across ages (dated by TCRdb to between 2015 and 2016). About the full investigation: Template switching captured roughly one uniquely barcoded TCR beta cDNA molecule per two T cells in model experiments. Using deep sequencing normalized with unique cDNA molecular identifiers, the study measured how TCR beta repertoire diversity changes with age. Four age groups were formed from the donors: young (average approximately 15 years), middle-aged (around 40), aged (about 62) and long-lived (roughly 88). To avoid experimental bias, donors of different ages were randomly spread across the sequencing lanes. Using the same blood draw, the study looked at two additional independent replicas of 1 million unique cDNA reads for two donors, one aged 18 to 29 and the other aged 80 or older.

What the authors observed across the whole study: The long-lived group showed more naive CD4+ T cells, fewer expanded clones and increased TCR diversity than the aged group, suggesting age selection. Donor CMV infection status was unknown, potentially confounding age-related changes in expanded clonotypes. Estimates of total diversity based on one million sequenced T cells were considered lower bounds and underestimates. As age increased, observed TCR beta diversity per million T cells dropped in a roughly linear way, and a significant reduction was already evident by age 40. A strong correlation was found between observed TCR beta diversity and the percentage of naive T cells measured by flow cytometry. Because profiling used bulk unsorted PBMCs, naive and antigen-experienced compartments could not be compared conclusively.

Libraries were constructed by 5' RACE. TCRdb records Illumina HiSeq 2500 as the sequencer. A second PCR of roughly 7 to 11 cycles was performed with a sample-barcoded 5' primer and a J-beta primer mix. A template-switch 5' adaptor carrying 12 random nucleotides introduced a unique molecular identifier onto each TCR beta cDNA molecule. Each sample yielded at least 3 million CDR3-containing paired-end reads. All of the RNA was converted into first-strand cDNA using the Mint cDNA synthesis kit, with a TRBC-specific oligonucleotide serving as the primer. All cDNA was treated with uracil-DNA glycosylase and then went through a first 18-cycle PCR with the universal primers M1SS and BC2_uni_R. As for the original processing: For normalization, 1 million high-quality reads were randomly selected from each sample, with every read carrying a distinct molecular identifier. Reads with shared molecular identifiers were discarded instead of being binned into consensus sequences. MiTCR, with a Q25 quality threshold and the strictest error-elimination algorithm, was used for CDR3 identification, clonotype clustering and error correction. Lower-bound total TCR beta diversity was estimated with a nonparametric unseen species model using Euler transformation. TCRdb trimmed the raw reads at Q25, called clones with MiXCR and kept productive beta chains. Here each entry gathers all rows of one CDR3 protein and keeps the most common genes and DNA. These V and J calls derive from TCRdb rather than the authors' analysis. This sample has nearly 1 million distinct CDR3 sequences in its table, and roughly 51% of those were observed once. About a fifth of the sample is in the top ten clones.

V loses 3 bases, J loses 0 bases, and the germline ends lie 15 bases apart. CDR1 and CDR2 are read off the germline V gene (reference sequence) as DFQATT and SNEGSKA. The CDR3 covers 16 residues, taking in both the cysteine and the phenylalanine. Of the read, only the CDR3 DNA is kept; its 48 bases are in frame from base 1. What was sequenced was blood. The source of this sequence is a woman aged 60 to 75 in good health. The chain joins TRBV20-1 to TRBJ2-4; the D gene is tentatively TRBD1 or TRBD2, each matching 5 bases. Read as DNA, the sequence is TGCAGTGCTAGGCAGGGACGATCAATAGCCAAAAACATTCAGTACTTC. This sequence encodes CSARQGRSIAKNIQYF.